The entry below gives a single T cell receptor (beta chain) sequence along with its context. The antigen is undetermined. This record belongs to a study of T cells after yellow fever vaccination. Study results and limitations: Clones from primary vaccination mostly reappeared after the booster (96% CD4, around 90% CD8).

MiXCR, run by TCRdb on the 5' RACE reads, gives a single entry per CDR3 protein. The sample lists under 550,000 distinct CDR3 sequences, about a fifth occurring once. The sequence derives from a man between 18 and 35 years old who received the YFV17D yellow fever vaccine. The material was PBMCs, obtained less than 25 days after the first yellow fever vaccination.

The CDR3 loop is CASTPGPTTLAKNIQYF. CDR3 DNA sequence: TGTGCCAGTACTCCGGGACCGACAACGTTAGCCAAAAACATTCAGTACTTC. The chain carries TRBV19 and TRBJ2-4; perhaps D is TRBD1 or TRBD2 (5 bases each). The germline V gene has CDR1 LNHDA and CDR2 SQIVND (reference sequence). The V end was cut by 7 bases, the J end by 0 bases, with 19 bases between. This CDR3 is 17 amino acids long.